The rows below give T cell receptor beta chains drawn from one sample of a study of blood T cell repertoires in COVID-19. Assay: immunoSEQ multiplex PCR; the TCRdb copy retains only in-frame clones and omits some. The profile covers approximately 25,000 clones, with 86% appearing a single time and roughly 12% taken by the ten largest. Specimen: peripheral blood. The receptors shown here come from a woman of 80 years or more with active or convalescent COVID-19. The CDR3 runs from the conserved cysteine through the conserved F or W. The order of the fields is J gene, clone size, V gene, D gene, CDR3 protein, CDR3 DNA. The D gene is left open where the match is weak. The size of a clone is reported for some rows only, either as once, few or many, or as a class for expanded clones.

j_call: TRBJ2-5; clone_size: -; v_call: TRBV18; d_call: -; cdr3_aa: CASSPMGAQQTQYF; cdr3_nt: TGTGCCAGCTCACCAATGGGGGCGCAACAGACCCAGTACTTC
j_call: TRBJ2-1; clone_size: -; v_call: TRBV2; d_call: TRBD1; cdr3_aa: CASRGTGGPVAEQFF; cdr3_nt: TGTGCCAGCAGGGGGACAGGGGGGCCTGTGGCTGAGCAGTTCTTC
j_call: TRBJ1-1; clone_size: -; v_call: TRBV7-9; d_call: -; cdr3_aa: CASSHFVGGDTEAFF; cdr3_nt: TGTGCCAGCAGCCATTTTGTAGGGGGGGACACTGAAGCTTTCTTT
j_call: TRBJ2-7; clone_size: -; v_call: TRBV5-1; d_call: -; cdr3_aa: CASSHQGIGYYEQYF; cdr3_nt: TGCGCCAGCAGCCACCAGGGGATCGGCTACTACGAGCAGTACTTC
j_call: TRBJ2-7; clone_size: -; v_call: TRBV3-1/TRBV3-2; d_call: TRBD1; cdr3_aa: CASSFGTGVYEQYF; cdr3_nt: TGTGCCAGCAGCTTTGGGACAGGGGTCTACGAGCAGTACTTC
j_call: TRBJ2-1; clone_size: -; v_call: TRBV10-2; d_call: -; cdr3_aa: CASSDRGEQGRYFEQFF; cdr3_nt: TGCGCCAGCAGTGACAGGGGAGAACAAGGGCGGTATTTCGAGCAGTTCTTC
j_call: TRBJ2-1; clone_size: -; v_call: TRBV28; d_call: TRBD2; cdr3_aa: CASSFPTLAGNYNEQFF; cdr3_nt: TGTGCCAGCAGTTTCCCAACCCTAGCGGGAAATTACAATGAGCAGTTCTTC
j_call: TRBJ2-7; clone_size: -; v_call: TRBV27; d_call: TRBD1; cdr3_aa: CASTMGTGAVGEQYF; cdr3_nt: TGTGCCAGCACCATGGGGACAGGGGCGGTGGGGGAGCAGTACTTC
j_call: TRBJ1-3; clone_size: -; v_call: TRBV5-1; d_call: -; cdr3_aa: CASSLGDIGNTIYF; cdr3_nt: TGCGCCAGCAGCTTGGGCGACATAGGAAACACCATATATTTT
j_call: TRBJ1-1; clone_size: -; v_call: TRBV7-9; d_call: TRBD1; cdr3_aa: CASSVPGGFRTEAFF; cdr3_nt: TGTGCCAGCAGCGTACCAGGGGGATTTAGGACTGAAGCTTTCTTT
j_call: TRBJ2-5; clone_size: -; v_call: TRBV2; d_call: TRBD2; cdr3_aa: CASSDVRAGAQYF; cdr3_nt: TGTGCCAGCAGTGATGTAAGGGCGGGAGCCCAGTACTTC
j_call: TRBJ2-1; clone_size: -; v_call: TRBV24-1; d_call: -; cdr3_aa: CATSVVGDEQFF; cdr3_nt: TGTGCCACCAGTGTCGTAGGAGATGAGCAGTTCTTC
j_call: TRBJ2-3; clone_size: -; v_call: TRBV6-1; d_call: TRBD2; cdr3_aa: CASSARAGGPSDTQYF; cdr3_nt: TGTGCCAGCAGTGCCCGCGCGGGGGGTCCCTCGGATACGCAGTATTTT
j_call: TRBJ2-6; clone_size: few; v_call: TRBV7-3; d_call: TRBD1; cdr3_aa: CASSLRTGTGANVLTF; cdr3_nt: TGTGCCAGCAGCCTCCGGACAGGGACTGGGGCCAACGTCCTGACTTTC
j_call: TRBJ1-2; clone_size: -; v_call: TRBV5-1; d_call: TRBD1; cdr3_aa: CASSTQGGYGYTF; cdr3_nt: TGCGCCAGCAGCACACAGGGGGGCTATGGCTACACCTTC
j_call: TRBJ1-2; clone_size: -; v_call: TRBV5-1; d_call: -; cdr3_aa: CASSADSEYGYTF; cdr3_nt: TGCGCCAGCAGCGCGGACAGTGAGTATGGCTACACCTTC
j_call: TRBJ1-2; clone_size: once; v_call: TRBV19; d_call: -; cdr3_aa: CASKAQGSSGYTF; cdr3_nt: TGTGCCAGTAAGGCACAGGGATCTTCGGGCTACACCTTC
j_call: TRBJ2-2; clone_size: once; v_call: TRBV5-8; d_call: -; cdr3_aa: CASSLERNTGELFF; cdr3_nt: TGTGCCAGCAGCTTGGAGCGAAATACCGGGGAGCTGTTTTTT
j_call: TRBJ1-1; clone_size: -; v_call: TRBV19; d_call: TRBD1; cdr3_aa: CASSSSLGQGVLAFF; cdr3_nt: TGTGCCAGTAGTTCCTCCCTGGGACAGGGTGTGTTAGCTTTCTTT
j_call: TRBJ2-3; clone_size: -; v_call: TRBV7-2; d_call: TRBD1; cdr3_aa: CASSSRTGSDTQYF; cdr3_nt: TGTGCCAGCAGCTCCCGGACAGGCTCCGATACGCAGTATTTT
j_call: TRBJ2-4; clone_size: -; v_call: TRBV5-1; d_call: TRBD1; cdr3_aa: CASSKDRGNAKNIQYF; cdr3_nt: TGCGCCAGCAGCAAGGACAGGGGTAATGCCAAAAACATTCAGTACTTC
j_call: TRBJ1-1; clone_size: once; v_call: TRBV4-1; d_call: TRBD1; cdr3_aa: CASSPRSTGTGNTEAFF; cdr3_nt: TGCGCCAGCAGCCCGCGGAGTACCGGGACAGGGAACACTGAAGCTTTCTTT
j_call: TRBJ1-1; clone_size: -; v_call: TRBV7-2; d_call: -; cdr3_aa: CASSQTRDTYTEAFF; cdr3_nt: TGTGCCAGCAGCCAAACGAGGGACACCTACACTGAAGCTTTCTTT
j_call: TRBJ2-7; clone_size: -; v_call: TRBV6-6; d_call: -; cdr3_aa: CASSYSNYRYEQYF; cdr3_nt: TGTGCCAGCAGTTACTCGAATTACAGATACGAGCAGTACTTC
j_call: TRBJ2-7; clone_size: -; v_call: TRBV5-1; d_call: -; cdr3_aa: CASSGGTVSIDEQYF; cdr3_nt: TGCGCCAGCAGCGGGGGGACAGTATCCATAGACGAGCAGTACTTC
j_call: TRBJ2-7; clone_size: -; v_call: TRBV7-2; d_call: -; cdr3_aa: CASSSTGTYEQYF; cdr3_nt: TGTGCCAGCAGCTCGACAGGTACCTACGAGCAGTACTTC
j_call: TRBJ2-5; clone_size: -; v_call: TRBV5-1; d_call: TRBD1; cdr3_aa: CASSKRQGLDQETQYF; cdr3_nt: TGCGCCAGCAGCAAACGACAGGGCTTGGATCAAGAGACCCAGTACTTC
j_call: TRBJ1-6; clone_size: -; v_call: TRBV11-3; d_call: -; cdr3_aa: CASSIRGSPLHF; cdr3_nt: TGTGCCAGCAGCATCAGGGGTTCACCCCTCCACTTT
j_call: TRBJ2-2; clone_size: -; v_call: TRBV24-1; d_call: TRBD2; cdr3_aa: CATSDLSRTSGGVNTGELFF; cdr3_nt: TGTGCCACCAGTGATTTATCCCGGACTAGCGGGGGCGTAAACACCGGGGAGCTGTTTTTT
j_call: TRBJ2-3; clone_size: -; v_call: TRBV7-3; d_call: -; cdr3_aa: CASSQNRASTDTQYF; cdr3_nt: TGTGCCAGCAGTCAAAACAGGGCCAGCACAGATACGCAGTATTTT
j_call: TRBJ2-5; clone_size: -; v_call: TRBV18; d_call: -; cdr3_aa: CASSPPGAGGETQYF; cdr3_nt: TGTGCCAGCTCACCACCGGGAGCAGGGGGGGAGACCCAGTACTTC
j_call: TRBJ1-1; clone_size: -; v_call: TRBV29-1; d_call: TRBD1; cdr3_aa: CSAYRDSDEAFF; cdr3_nt: TGCAGCGCATACCGGGACAGCGATGAAGCTTTCTTT
j_call: TRBJ1-1; clone_size: -; v_call: TRBV29-1; d_call: TRBD1; cdr3_aa: CSVGRQGFNSAFF; cdr3_nt: TGCAGCGTGGGAAGACAGGGATTCAACTCAGCTTTCTTT
j_call: TRBJ2-5; clone_size: once; v_call: TRBV9; d_call: TRBD1; cdr3_aa: CASSVRPGTGKETQYF; cdr3_nt: TGTGCCAGCAGCGTACGCCCCGGGACAGGGAAAGAGACCCAGTACTTC
j_call: TRBJ2-3; clone_size: -; v_call: TRBV6-4; d_call: TRBD2; cdr3_aa: CASSDSGTSLVDTQYF; cdr3_nt: TGTGCCAGCAGTGACTCCGGGACTAGCCTGGTAGATACGCAGTATTTT
j_call: TRBJ2-5; clone_size: -; v_call: TRBV2; d_call: -; cdr3_aa: CASRNRDSEGTQYF; cdr3_nt: TGTGCCAGCAGAAACCGGGACTCCGAGGGGACCCAGTACTTC
j_call: TRBJ2-3; clone_size: -; v_call: TRBV4-3; d_call: TRBD2; cdr3_aa: CASSQQATLAGGFTDTQYF; cdr3_nt: TGCGCCAGCAGCCAACAAGCCACACTAGCGGGGGGGTTCACAGATACGCAGTATTTT
j_call: TRBJ2-3; clone_size: once; v_call: TRBV9; d_call: TRBD1; cdr3_aa: CASSAEVGQGADTQYF; cdr3_nt: TGTGCCAGCAGCGCGGAAGTGGGACAGGGTGCAGATACGCAGTATTTT
j_call: TRBJ1-2; clone_size: once; v_call: TRBV4-2; d_call: -; cdr3_aa: CASSSLGGNRATNYGYTF; cdr3_nt: TGTGCCAGCAGCTCTCTAGGGGGAAACCGGGCCACTAACTATGGCTACACCTTC
j_call: TRBJ2-1; clone_size: -; v_call: TRBV6-2/TRBV6-3; d_call: TRBD2; cdr3_aa: CASSSSLAGDYNEQFF; cdr3_nt: TGTGCCAGCAGTTCTTCACTAGCGGGGGACTACAATGAGCAGTTCTTC
j_call: TRBJ2-3; clone_size: -; v_call: TRBV15; d_call: TRBD2; cdr3_aa: CATSRVASGGTDTQYF; cdr3_nt: TGTGCCACCAGCAGAGTGGCTAGCGGAGGCACAGATACGCAGTATTTT